The clone carrying this TCR beta chain has a count of ten or more. The antigen is unknown. Germline values: CDR1 DFQATT, CDR2 SNEGSKA (reference sequence). The V end was cut by 1 base, the J end by 5 bases, with 26 bases between. The CDR3 totals 18 residues. MiXCR, applied by TCRdb to the reads, yields one record per CDR3 protein. The sample carries hundreds of thousands of distinct CDR3 sequences, 9.6% recorded once. The data derive from a study of T cell repertoires in cytomegalovirus infection. As for the study in general: Public TCR beta signatures marked donors with CMV infection and the matching HLA.

Overall study findings and caveats: Within the response measured ex vivo, HLA-C-restricted CMV-specific TCR beta clonotypes were dominant.

The origin of this receptor is a human donor in good health (CMV status not recorded). Some clones in this sample may be carry-over from other donors' samples. Source material: PBMCs. The rearrangement joins TRBV20-1 to TRBJ2-5; unclear D gene. This CDR3 reads CSARVKGFNISYWETQYF. In DNA form, the CDR3 reads TGCAGTGCTAGAGTTAAGGGATTTAATATCTCCTATTGGGAGACCCAGTACTTC.